Following are 17 T cell receptor beta chains from one sample sequenced in a study of cytomegalovirus exposure and HLA in healthy donors. With 60 Vbeta and 13 Jbeta primers, the PCR was carried out. Clones were read by immunoSEQ multiplex PCR, and TCRdb kept only the in-frame ones, dropping some. The table shows 100,000 to 150,000 clones, with more than 60% occurring only once. The specimen sequenced was PBMCs. These receptors originate from a woman between 40 and 50 years old in good health and CMV-seropositive.

This chain links TRBV5-4 with TRBJ2-3; no clear D. Germline lookup yields CDR1 SGHNT and CDR2 YYREEE (reference sequence). V was clipped by 1 base and J by 2 bases, with 11 bases between them. CDR3 size: 15 residues. DNA for the CDR3: TGTGCCAGCAGCTTGAAGCTATATAACACAGATACGCAGTATTTT. Translating gives CASSLKLYNTDTQYF.

This chain connects TRBV7-9 to TRBJ2-2; tentative D call: TRBD1 (6 bases). CDR3 length: 16 amino acids. Trimming stripped 2 bases from V and 2 bases from J, with 12 bases between. CDR1 is SEHNR and CDR2 is FQNEAQ in the germline V gene (reference sequence). In DNA form, the CDR3 reads TGTGCCAGCAGCTTAACCGGGACAACTAACACCGGGGAGCTGTTTTTT. Translating gives CASSLTGTTNTGELFF. Based on the CDR3 plus reference TRBV7-9 and TRBJ2-2, the full variable domain is DTGVSQNPRHKITKRGQNVTFRCDPISEHNRLYWYRQTLGQGPEFLTYFQNEAQLEKSRLLSDRFSAERPKGSFSTLEIQRTEQGDSAMYLCASSLTGTTNTGELFFGEGSRLTVL.

The rearrangement links TRBV30 to TRBJ2-1; TRBD2 aligns across 14 bases. This CDR3 spans 16 amino acids. Trimming removed 4 bases from V and 8 bases from J; junction bases left unmatched: 10. The germline V gene encodes CDR1 GTSNPN and CDR2 SVGIG (reference sequence). Here the CDR3 reads CAWTHLGTSGSDEQFF. The CDR3 DNA sequence: TGTGCCTGGACTCACCTCGGGACTAGCGGGAGTGATGAGCAGTTCTTC.

The gene calls are TRBV5-5 and TRBJ1-2; TRBD1 matches at 10 bases. V was pared by 4 bases and J by 6 bases, with 12 bases of the junction left unmatched. From germline, CDR1 is SGHKS and CDR2 YYEKEE (reference sequence). The CDR3 sequence is 16 residues long. CDR3 sequence (DNA): TGTGCCAGCAGCACTGGGGACAGGGGAGGGTTGAATGGCTACACCTTC. This sequence encodes CASSTGDRGGLNGYTF.

This clone occurred once. The chain uses TRBV28 and TRBJ1-2; a weak D match, TRBD1 (5 bases). Germline V lookup: CDR1 MDHEN, CDR2 SYDVKM. V gave up 1 base and J gave up 7 bases, with 16 bases separating them. This CDR3 has 15 amino acids. The CDR3 sequence: CASSLSRGWGSGYTF. The CDR3 DNA reads as TGTGCCAGCAGTTTATCGCGGGGGTGGGGTAGTGGCTACACCTTC.

The chain couples TRBV7-2 to TRBJ2-1; 14 nucleotides agree with TRBD2. The ends lost 3 bases at V and 10 bases at J; junction bases unmatched: 14. In germline, CDR1 is SGHTA, CDR2 FQGNSA. CDR3 length equals 18 residues. The CDR3 spells CASSLGPGLAGGGGEQFF. The CDR3 region has the DNA TGTGCCAGCAGCTTGGGCCCCGGACTAGCGGGAGGCGGTGGGGAGCAGTTCTTC.

The J gene is TRBJ2-1, the V gene TRBV2, with TRBD2 identical over 13 bases. This CDR3 is 15 amino acids long. V was pared by 6 bases and J by 8 bases, with 7 bases of the junction left unmatched. Germline CDR1 and CDR2: SNHLY and FYNNEI. The CDR3 nucleotides are TGTGCCAGCAGACTAACTAGCGGGGGGGCCCATGAGCAGTTCTTC. Its translation is CASRLTSGGAHEQFF.

J is TRBJ2-7 and V is TRBV10-3; TRBD2 agrees at 7 bases. Trimming took 4 bases from V and 4 from J; bases not matched to a gene: 4. The CDR3 is made up of 13 amino acids. CDR1 ENHRY and CDR2 SYGVKD come from the germline V gene. CDR3 DNA sequence: TGTGCCATCAGTGGGGGGGGACTTTACGAGCAGTACTTC. This gives the protein CAISGGGLYEQYF.

The chain is built from TRBV18 and TRBJ2-2; 8 bases fit TRBD1. Germline V gene sequence: CDR1 KGHSH, CDR2 LQKENI. This CDR3 comprises 15 residues. With 3 bases clipped from V and 5 bases from J, the junction kept 5 bases outside the gene matches. CDR3 nucleotide sequence: TGTGCCAGCTCACCGCAGGGGGCGCCAACCGGGGAGCTGTTTTTT. Translation gives CASSPQGAPTGELFF. Based on the CDR3 plus reference TRBV18 and TRBJ2-2, the full variable domain is NAGVMQNPRHLVRRRGQEARLRCSPMKGHSHVYWYRQLPEEGLKFMVYLQKENIIDESGMPKERFSAEFPKEGPSILRIQQVVRGDSAAYFCASSPQGAPTGELFFGEGSRLTVL.

The rearrangement joins TRBV11-2 to TRBJ2-4; 10 nucleotides align to TRBD2. The V gene end was trimmed by 8 bases and the J gene end by 6 bases; junction bases not matched to a gene: 1. In germline, CDR1 is SGHAT, CDR2 FQNNGV. The CDR3 is 12 amino acids. This CDR3 reads CASERGGNIQYF. The CDR3 DNA is TGTGCCAGCGAGCGGGGGGGAAACATTCAGTACTTC.

The chain links TRBV28 to TRBJ1-2, with 8 bases aligning to TRBD1. Germline V lookup: CDR1 MDHEN, CDR2 SYDVKM. Trimming at V came to 5 bases and at J to 7 bases, leaving 9 bases not matched to a gene. CDR3 length equals 14 residues. Here the CDR3 DNA reads TGTGCCAGCAGTCGGCAGGGGGCGCTCGGTGGCTACACCTTC. This sequence encodes CASSRQGALGGYTF.

J is TRBJ2-5 and V is TRBV5-4; D is unclear. The tail of the sequence fits TRBJ2-7 better, so the J call may be wrong. The V gene's germline CDR1 is SGHNT and CDR2 YYREEE (reference sequence). CDR3 size: 14 residues. CDR3 coding DNA: TGTGCCAGCAGCTTGGACGGCAGGCTGGGCGAGCAGTACTTC. This gives the protein CASSLDGRLGEQYF.

The rearrangement uses TRBV7-6 and TRBJ1-3; 7 positions match TRBD1. Germline V gene data show CDR1 as SGHVS and CDR2 as FNYEAQ. The CDR3 is 14 amino acids. V dropped 5 bases and J dropped 8; count of bases not matched to a gene: 9. CDR3 residues: CASSGDRAADTIYF. In nucleotides, the CDR3 is TGTGCCAGCAGCGGCGACAGGGCGGCGGACACCATATATTTT.

This clone was seen only a few times. Here the CDR3 reads CATTPGTGNQPQHF. In nucleotides, the CDR3 is TGTGCCACCACCCCCGGGACAGGGAATCAGCCCCAGCATTTT. The chain employs TRBV2 and TRBJ1-5; 9 bases match TRBD1. V lost 10 bases to trimming and J lost 4 bases; unmatched junction nucleotides: 8. CDR1 and CDR2 (germline): SNHLY, FYNNEI. This CDR3 comprises 14 residues.

The V gene is TRBV5-1, the J gene TRBJ1-2, with 8 bases aligning to TRBD1. Germline CDR1 SGHRS, CDR2 YFSETQ. V shed 0 bases and J 5 bases; nucleotides not matched to a gene: 6. There are 15 residues in the CDR3. In DNA form, the CDR3 reads TGCGCCAGCAGCTTGGATGCAGGGGGCCTATATGGCTACACCTTC. It is translated as CASSLDAGGLYGYTF.

This clone turned up a few times. The rearrangement links TRBV6-5 to TRBJ1-1; no clear D gene. V lost 6 bases and J 1 base, leaving 15 bases between the germline ends. The CDR3 runs 15 residues. Germline lookup yields CDR1 MNHEY and CDR2 SVGAGI. Here the CDR3 DNA reads TGTGCCAGCAGGTCCCCCGAGGGAGGGAACACTGAAGCTTTCTTT. Residues: CASRSPEGGNTEAFF.

This chain connects TRBV19 to TRBJ2-7; TRBD2 matches 12 bases. Germline-derived CDR1 and CDR2 are LNHDA and SQIVND (reference sequence). The junction had 10 bases not matched to a gene; V was cut back by 3 bases and J by 4 bases. The CDR3 length is 17 residues. This chain's CDR3 is CASSISGLAGRPYEQYF. CDR3 bases: TGTGCCAGTAGTATCTCGGGACTAGCGGGCCGACCTTACGAGCAGTACTTC.